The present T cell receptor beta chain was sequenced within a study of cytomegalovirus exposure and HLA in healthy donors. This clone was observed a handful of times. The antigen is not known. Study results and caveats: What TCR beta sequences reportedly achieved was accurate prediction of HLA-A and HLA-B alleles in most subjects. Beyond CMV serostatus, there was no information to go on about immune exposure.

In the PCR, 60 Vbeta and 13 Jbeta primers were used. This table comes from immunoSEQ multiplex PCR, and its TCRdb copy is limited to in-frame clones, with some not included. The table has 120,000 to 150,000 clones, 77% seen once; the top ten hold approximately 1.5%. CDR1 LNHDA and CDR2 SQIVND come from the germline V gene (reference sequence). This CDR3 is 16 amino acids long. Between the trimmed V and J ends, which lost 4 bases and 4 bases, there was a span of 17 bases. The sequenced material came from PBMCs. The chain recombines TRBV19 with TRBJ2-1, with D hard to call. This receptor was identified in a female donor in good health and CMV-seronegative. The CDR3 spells CASSKILAATYNEQFF. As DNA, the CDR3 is TGTGCCAGTAGTAAAATATTAGCTGCTACATACAATGAGCAGTTCTTC. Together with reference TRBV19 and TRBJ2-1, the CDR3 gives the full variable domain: DGGITQSPKYLFRKEGQNVTLSCEQNLNHDAMYWYRQDPGQGLRLIYYSQIVNDFQKGDIAEGYSVSREKKESFPLTVTSAQKNPTAFYLCASSKILAATYNEQFFGPGTRLTVL.